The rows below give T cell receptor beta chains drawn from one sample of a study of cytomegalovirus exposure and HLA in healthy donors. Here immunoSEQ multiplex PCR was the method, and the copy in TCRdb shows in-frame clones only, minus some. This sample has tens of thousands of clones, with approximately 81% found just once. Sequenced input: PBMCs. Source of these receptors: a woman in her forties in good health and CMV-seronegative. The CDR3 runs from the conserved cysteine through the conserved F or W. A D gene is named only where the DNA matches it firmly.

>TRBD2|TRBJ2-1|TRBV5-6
CASSLGLAAYNEQFF
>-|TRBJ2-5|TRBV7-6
CASSPLTGFQETQYF
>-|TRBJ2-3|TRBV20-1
CSARAFDTQYF
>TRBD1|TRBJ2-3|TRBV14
CASSQIWTGGLTDTQYF
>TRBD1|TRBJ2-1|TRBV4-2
CASSLGQGAENEQFF
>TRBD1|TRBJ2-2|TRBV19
CASSINRGITGELFF
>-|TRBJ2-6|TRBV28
CAGLSREPSGANVLTF
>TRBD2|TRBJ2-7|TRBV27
CASSLAGEYEQYF
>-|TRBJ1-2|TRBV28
CASGLARGGYTF
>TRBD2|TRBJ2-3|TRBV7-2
CASSFGGGEGSTDTQYF
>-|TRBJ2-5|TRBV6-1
CASSPGTFQETQYF
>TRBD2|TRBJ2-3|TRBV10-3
CAISESRRLAGGGTDTQYF
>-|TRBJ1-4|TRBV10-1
CASSPRGDEKLFF
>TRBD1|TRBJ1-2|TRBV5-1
CASSRTGTGVNPNYGYTF
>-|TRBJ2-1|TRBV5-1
CASSPATPAYEQFF
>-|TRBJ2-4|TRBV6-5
CASSYSGGRINIQYF
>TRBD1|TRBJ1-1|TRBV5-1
CASSPWTGEDTEAFF
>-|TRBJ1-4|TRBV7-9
CSSSLSVGATNEKLFF
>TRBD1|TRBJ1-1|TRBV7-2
CASSRQGPAEAFF
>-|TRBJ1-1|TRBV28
CASSLSGTQNTEAFF
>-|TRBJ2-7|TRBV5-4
CASSLLTGRAAYEQYF
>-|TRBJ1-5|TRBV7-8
CASSPGAQVGAYQPQHF
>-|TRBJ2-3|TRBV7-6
CASTFPGTDTQYF
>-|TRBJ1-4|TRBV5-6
CASSSNPTTGNEKLFF
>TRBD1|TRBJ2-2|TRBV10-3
CAISEQGEAGELFF
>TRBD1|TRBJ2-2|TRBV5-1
CASSLASTGGPAELFF
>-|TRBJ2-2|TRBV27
CASSPALGRAGELFF
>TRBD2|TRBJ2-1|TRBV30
CAWRSKRAGGEQFF
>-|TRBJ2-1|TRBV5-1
CASSLGHLSHEQFF
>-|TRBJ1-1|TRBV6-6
CASTPRGADTEAFF